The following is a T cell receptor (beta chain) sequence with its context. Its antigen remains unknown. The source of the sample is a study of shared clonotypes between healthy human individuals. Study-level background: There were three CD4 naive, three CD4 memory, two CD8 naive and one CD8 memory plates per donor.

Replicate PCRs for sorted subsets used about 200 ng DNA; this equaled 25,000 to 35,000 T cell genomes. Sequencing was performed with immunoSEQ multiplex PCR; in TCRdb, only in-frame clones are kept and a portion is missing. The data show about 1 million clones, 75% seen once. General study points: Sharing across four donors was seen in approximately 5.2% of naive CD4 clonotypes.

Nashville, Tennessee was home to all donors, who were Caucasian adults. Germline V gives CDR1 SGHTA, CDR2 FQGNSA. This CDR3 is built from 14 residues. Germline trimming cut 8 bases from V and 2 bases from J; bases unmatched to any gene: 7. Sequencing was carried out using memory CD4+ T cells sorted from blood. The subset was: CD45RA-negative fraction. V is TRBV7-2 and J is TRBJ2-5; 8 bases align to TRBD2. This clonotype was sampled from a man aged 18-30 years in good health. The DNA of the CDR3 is TGTGCCAGCCGCCCGTCTAGCGGGCAAGAGACCCAGTACTTC. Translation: CASRPSSGQETQYF.